Presented here are 3 T cell receptor beta chains from one specimen sequenced in a study of control samples from healthy donors and cancer patients. TCRdb's copy holds only in-frame clones and misses some; the assay was immunoSEQ multiplex PCR. Altogether some 120,000 clones are present, over 90% being singletons, with the ten largest covering roughly 2.6%. Sequencing input: blood. The receptors originated from a man aged 30 to 45 in good health.

The CDR3 region is CASRGASNYGYTF. The CDR3 coding sequence is TGTGCCAGCAGAGGGGCCTCTAACTATGGCTACACCTTC. The chain joins TRBV6-5 to TRBJ1-2; possibly TRBD1 for D (5 bases). The germline CDR1 and CDR2 sequences are MNHEY and SVGAGI. The CDR3 is made up of 13 amino acids. V was clipped by 6 bases and J by 0 bases, with 8 bases between them.

This clone has a single count. The genes are TRBV12-3 or TRBV12-4 and TRBJ1-2; TRBD1 matches 7 bases. The V segment lost 7 bases and the J segment 9 bases; nucleotides outside the gene matches: 11. The CDR3 has 13 residues. This CDR3 is CASTETRDSRYTF. The CDR3 DNA follows: TGTGCCAGCACCGAGACCCGGGACAGTCGCTACACCTTC.

This chain uses TRBV4-1 with TRBJ2-2, with D perhaps matching TRBD2 (5 bases). The germline V gene has CDR1 MGHRA and CDR2 YSYEKL. CDR3 size: 16 residues. The V and J ends lost 0 bases and 13 bases respectively, with 21 bases between them. The CDR3 DNA reads TGCGCCAGCAGCCAAGATCGTGTCGGGCTACTACGGGGGCTGTTTTTT. It yields the protein CASSQDRVGLLRGLFF.